This T cell receptor (beta chain) was sequenced during a study of T cell repertoires in cytomegalovirus infection. Using its own MiXCR run on the reads, TCRdb lists one record per CDR3 protein. Of about 260,000 distinct CDR3 sequences listed, 8% to 9.5% are singletons. A few counts support this clonotype. The CDR3 is 16 amino acids. The V and J ends lost 3 bases and 4 bases respectively, with 16 bases between them. Germline CDR1 SGHNT, CDR2 YYREEE (reference sequence). Sequencing was carried out using PBMCs. This receptor was identified in a human donor in good health (CMV status not recorded). Some clones in this sample may be carry-over from other donors' samples. The chain employs TRBV5-4 and TRBJ2-2; TRBD1 or TRBD2 may be the D gene (5 bases each). CDR3 sequence (DNA): TGTGCCAGCAGCTGGGACGGAAGGGTGGGCACCGGGGAGCTGTTTTTT. Translating it yields CASSWDGRVGTGELFF.